This TCR beta chain was recorded in a study of response to subunit inactivated influenza vaccine (dated by TCRdb to between 2018 and 2020). Regarding the complete study: Deep quantitative profiling of the T cell receptor repertoire was used in the study to follow responses to a trivalent subunit inactivated influenza vaccine.

Results and caveats for the whole study, not just this receptor: The authors proposed that each seasonal influenza vaccination may bring in only a limited number of new T cells.

Library creation used RT-PCR. Sequencing instrument: Illumina HiSeq 2500. In-frame beta chains were kept once TCRdb had trimmed the public reads at Q25 with fastp and called clones with MiXCR. Rows merge per CDR3 protein into single entries with the most common DNA and genes. For this sample the table gives more than 550,000 distinct CDR3 sequences, of which approximately 10% were detected only once. Roughly a tenth of the sample is held by the ten biggest clonotypes. CDR1 and CDR2 are drawn from the germline V gene (reference sequence): DFQATT, SNEGSKA. For this chain, trimming is 2 bases at the V end and 5 bases at the J end, and the number of junction bases without a gene match is 8. The CDR3 holds 14 amino acids from the cysteine to the phenylalanine. The retained sequence is limited to the CDR3, 42 bases, with the frame set at the first base. A note on this clonotype: The specificity of this receptor is unknown. Base qualities are not recorded, but no much larger clone differs from it by a single base.

The chain links TRBV20-1 with TRBJ2-5; a stretch of 7 junction bases matches TRBD1. This specimen consisted of PBMCs from blood, obtained on the day of vaccination. The receptor was derived from a man aged 45-60 years who received an inactivated influenza vaccine. Donor details come from another sample of the same person, matched by shared clones. The nucleotides read TGCAGTGCTAGACCGGGGACAGTACCGGAGACCCAGTACTTC. This encodes CSARPGTVPETQYF.